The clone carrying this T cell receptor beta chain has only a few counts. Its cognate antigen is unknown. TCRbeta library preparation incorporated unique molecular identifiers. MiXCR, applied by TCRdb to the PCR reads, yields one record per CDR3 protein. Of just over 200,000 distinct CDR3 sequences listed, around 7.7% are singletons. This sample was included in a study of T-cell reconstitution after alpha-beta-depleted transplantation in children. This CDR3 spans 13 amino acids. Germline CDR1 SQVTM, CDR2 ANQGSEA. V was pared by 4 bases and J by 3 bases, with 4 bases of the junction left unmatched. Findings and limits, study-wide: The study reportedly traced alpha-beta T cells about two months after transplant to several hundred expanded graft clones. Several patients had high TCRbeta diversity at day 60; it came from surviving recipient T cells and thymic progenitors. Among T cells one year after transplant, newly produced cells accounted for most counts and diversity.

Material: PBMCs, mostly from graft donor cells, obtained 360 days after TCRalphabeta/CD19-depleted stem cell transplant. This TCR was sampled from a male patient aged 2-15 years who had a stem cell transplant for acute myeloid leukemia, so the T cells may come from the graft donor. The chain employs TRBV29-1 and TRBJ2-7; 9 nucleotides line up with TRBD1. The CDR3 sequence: CSVGGQGHYEQYF. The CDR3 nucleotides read TGCAGCGTTGGGGGACAGGGTCACTACGAGCAGTACTTC.